The 4 T cell receptor beta chains below all came from one sample that was sequenced in a study of blood T cell repertoires in COVID-19. TCRdb's table, derived via immunoSEQ multiplex PCR, lists solely in-frame clones and lacks some. The data hold 100,000 to 150,000 clones, with about 88% observed a single time. Sequencing was performed on peripheral blood. These TCRs come from a woman of 80 years or more with acute or convalescent COVID-19.

This clone appeared once. The chain links TRBV24-1 to TRBJ1-2; the match to TRBD1 covers 10 bases. The germline V gene encodes CDR1 KGHDR and CDR2 SFDVKD. The junction had 12 bases not matched to a gene; V was cut back by 5 bases and J by 4 bases. The length of the CDR3 is 17 residues. The CDR3 DNA follows: TGTGCCACCAGTGGAAGCCTCGACAGGGGGCTGGGCTATGGCTACACCTTC. It is translated as CATSGSLDRGLGYGYTF.

This clone appeared a single time. The rearrangement joins TRBV11-1 to TRBJ2-7; TRBD1 agrees at 9 bases. This CDR3 has 16 amino acids. Trimming took 4 bases from V and 2 from J; bases not matched to a gene: 9. The germline V gene has CDR1 SGHAT and CDR2 FQDESV (reference sequence). CDR3 region: CASSYSPGQGTYEQYF. The CDR3 DNA follows: TGTGCCAGCAGCTACTCACCGGGACAGGGAACCTACGAGCAGTACTTC.

This clone was picked up one time. This chain joins TRBV6-2 or TRBV6-3 and TRBJ2-7; TRBD2 agrees at 7 bases. CDR1 is MNHEY, CDR2 SVGEGT, per germline. There are 15 residues in the CDR3. With V trimmed by 5 bases and J by 5 bases, 12 bases remained unmatched. The CDR3 sequence is CASSLASGGYDEQYF. The CDR3 coding sequence is TGTGCCAGCAGTCTCGCTAGCGGCGGTTATGACGAGCAGTACTTC.

V gene TRBV10-2 combines with J gene TRBJ2-7; 8 bases are shared with TRBD2. Germline lookup yields CDR1 WSHSY and CDR2 SAAADI. With 5 bases clipped from V and 6 bases from J, the junction kept 12 bases outside the gene matches. This CDR3 has 15 residues. CDR3 coding DNA: TGCGCCAGCAGTCTTACCTTCGCGGGAGGATCCGAGCAGTACTTC. Translated, it gives CASSLTFAGGSEQYF.